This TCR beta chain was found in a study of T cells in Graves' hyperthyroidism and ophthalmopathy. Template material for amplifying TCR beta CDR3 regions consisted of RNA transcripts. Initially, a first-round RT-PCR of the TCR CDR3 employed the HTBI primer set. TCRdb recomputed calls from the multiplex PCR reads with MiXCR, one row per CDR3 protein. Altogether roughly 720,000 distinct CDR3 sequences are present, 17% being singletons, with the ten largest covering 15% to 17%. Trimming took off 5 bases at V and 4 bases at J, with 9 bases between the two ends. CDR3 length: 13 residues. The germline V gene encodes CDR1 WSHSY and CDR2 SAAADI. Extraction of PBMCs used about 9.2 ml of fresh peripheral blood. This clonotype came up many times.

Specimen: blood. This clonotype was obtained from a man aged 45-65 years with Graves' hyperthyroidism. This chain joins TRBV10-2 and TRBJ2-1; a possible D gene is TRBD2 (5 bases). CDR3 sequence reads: CASSRTAYNEQFF. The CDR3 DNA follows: TGCGCCAGCAGTAGGACTGCGTACAATGAGCAGTTCTTC.